This T cell receptor (beta chain) emerged from a study of PD-1 blockade in classical Hodgkin lymphoma. Study observations and caveats: Partial responders and progressors had significantly lower baseline TCR diversity. Reports indicated that newly diagnosed patients had lower baseline TCR diversity than healthy donors did.

The CDR3 is 13 amino acids. CDR1 and CDR2 from the germline V gene are GTSNPN and SVGIG (reference sequence). The junction had 7 bases not matched to a gene; V was cut back by 5 bases and J by 4 bases. Generated by immunoSEQ multiplex PCR, the TCRdb table keeps only in-frame clones and is missing some. The table includes some 22,000 clones, under 80% detected once. There was relapse after autologous stem cell transplantation in every patient, and there was variation in brentuximab vedotin exposure. This clone is labeled as large. Its antigen remains unidentified. Sample: peripheral blood mononuclear cells (PBMCs), taken at baseline. This receptor was taken from a human donor with classical Hodgkin lymphoma. The rearrangement uses TRBV30 and TRBJ1-1; 7 bases map to TRBD1. The CDR3 here is CAWGQDRTTEAFF. The CDR3 DNA sequence: TGTGCCTGGGGACAGGACAGGACCACTGAAGCTTTCTTT.